A single sample gave rise to the 15 T cell receptor beta chains below, sequenced in a study of response to subunit inactivated influenza vaccine. TCRdb fed the RT-PCR reads into MiXCR, producing one record per CDR3 protein. Of roughly 760,000 distinct CDR3 sequences listed, about 20% are singletons. The sequences come from PBMCs from blood, collected roughly 5 days after vaccination. Every receptor here comes from a middle-aged man who received an inactivated influenza vaccine.

This clonotype was observed a handful of times. This chain joins TRBV6-2 or TRBV6-3 and TRBJ2-1; 7 positions match TRBD2. CDR3 size: 18 residues. The germline gives CDR1 MNHEY, CDR2 SVGEGT. Trimming at V came to 0 bases and at J to 7 bases, leaving 15 bases not matched to a gene. The CDR3 region is CASSYSIYRAGDVNEQFF. In nucleotides, the CDR3 is TGTGCCAGCAGTTACTCGATCTATAGGGCGGGAGATGTTAATGAGCAGTTCTTC.

This clonotype was recorded at least ten times. J is TRBJ1-1 and V is TRBV12-3 or TRBV12-4; D remains unclear. Trimming left V 3 bases short and J 6 bases short, with 11 bases between. The CDR3 is 13 residues long. CDR3 sequence (DNA): TGTGCCAGCAGTTTCCGACCAGTCGCTGAAGCTTTCTTT. Its translation is CASSFRPVAEAFF.

This rearrangement joins TRBV12-3 or TRBV12-4 to TRBJ2-2; 10 nucleotides match TRBD1. The trim removed 6 bases at V and 5 bases at J, leaving 6 bases unmatched. The CDR3 totals 15 residues. CDR3 in amino acids: CASRAGQGLTGELFF. CDR3 DNA: TGTGCCAGCAGGGCGGGACAGGGGTTGACCGGGGAGCTGTTTTTT.

V gene TRBV6-2 or TRBV6-3 combines with J gene TRBJ2-7, with 9 bases matching TRBD1. The CDR3 covers 16 residues. The trim removed 6 bases at V and 6 bases at J, leaving 15 bases unmatched. The germline V gene encodes CDR1 MNHEY and CDR2 SVGEGT. The CDR3 spells CASSPRRGTGLAEQYF. CDR3 nucleotides: TGTGCCAGCAGCCCCCGGCGGGGGACAGGGTTAGCCGAGCAGTACTTC.

The sample holds a few counts of this clonotype. The chain links TRBV15 to TRBJ1-4; D is unclear. The germline V gene has CDR1 LNHNV and CDR2 YYDKDF (reference sequence). Trimming shortened V by 5 bases and J by 7 bases, and 8 bases separated the two germline ends. The CDR3 loop spans 12 amino acids. CDR3 DNA: TGTGCCACCAGCCGAGGATTTGAAAAACTGTTTTTT. It translates to CATSRGFEKLFF.

The chain joins TRBV5-1 to TRBJ2-1, with 8 nucleotides matching TRBD2. The CDR3 has 16 residues. Losses at the gene ends were 6 bases for V and 9 bases for J; bases not matched to a gene: 17. The V gene's germline CDR1 is SGHRS and CDR2 YFSETQ. CDR3 in DNA: TGCGCCAGCAAGGAGAGACCGGGACTAGAGTGGGGTGAGCAGTTCTTC. Amino acid sequence: CASKERPGLEWGEQFF.

The chain couples TRBV5-1 to TRBJ2-3, with 9 bases matching TRBD2. Germline CDR1 is SGHRS and CDR2 is YFSETQ. V was pared by 1 base and J by 8 bases, with 8 bases of the junction left unmatched. The CDR3 contains 15 residues. The CDR3 DNA follows: TGCGCCAGCAGCTTGTCAGCGGGGGGTACCGGTACGCAGTATTTT. This codes for CASSLSAGGTGTQYF. Supplemented by reference TRBV5-1 and TRBJ2-3, the full variable domain reads KAGVTQTPRYLIKTRGQQVTLSCSPISGHRSVSWYQQTPGQGLQFLFEYFSETQRNKGNFPGRFSGRQFSNSRSEMNVSTLELGDSALYLCASSLSAGGTGTQYFGPGTRLTVL.

This clonotype has only a few counts. The rearrangement joins TRBV11-1 to TRBJ2-5, with D possibly matching TRBD1 (5 bases). Germline assignment: CDR1 SGHAT and CDR2 FQDESV (reference sequence). The V gene lost 3 bases and the J gene lost 2 bases, with 10 bases spanning the gap. The CDR3 totals 14 residues. As DNA, the CDR3 is TGTGCCAGCAGCTTGCAGACAGTTCAAGAGACCCAGTACTTC. Protein product: CASSLQTVQETQYF.

The chain joins TRBV11-2 to TRBJ2-1, with TRBD2 matching over 13 bases. Trimming at V came to 5 bases and at J to 10 bases, leaving 11 bases not matched to a gene. The CDR3 loop spans 16 amino acids. From germline, CDR1 is SGHAT and CDR2 FQNNGV. The CDR3 nucleotides are TGTGCCAGCAGCCTAACTAGCGGGAGGGCCGTGTGGGAGCAGTTCTTC. This sequence encodes CASSLTSGRAVWEQFF.

In this sample, this clonotype turned up a few times. This rearrangement joins TRBV4-3 to TRBJ1-4; D may be TRBD1 (5 bases). V was clipped by 2 bases and J by 0 bases, with 13 bases between them. The CDR3 is made up of 17 amino acids. CDR1 and CDR2 from the germline V gene are LGHNA and YSLEER. In DNA, the CDR3 is TGCGCCAGCAGCCAATGGGGGGGGAGAACAACTAATGAAAAACTGTTTTTT. Translation: CASSQWGGRTTNEKLFF.

This clonotype appeared a few times. V is TRBV20-1 and J is TRBJ1-5; D is ambiguous. CDR3 length equals 14 residues. V dropped 5 bases and J dropped 2 bases, with 13 bases sitting between them. Germline CDR1 reads DFQATT; CDR2 reads SNEGSKA (reference sequence). The CDR3 is CSASNGEGNQPQHF. DNA for the CDR3: TGCAGTGCTTCTAACGGGGAGGGCAATCAGCCCCAGCATTTT.

The chain carries TRBV6-5 and TRBJ2-4; TRBD2 agrees at 8 bases. The germline CDR1 and CDR2 sequences are MNHEY and SVGAGI. There are 13 residues in the CDR3. V was clipped by 4 bases and J by 9 bases; unmatched bases: 5. CDR3 amino acids: CASSSGGGGIQYF. In nucleotides, the CDR3 is TGTGCCAGCAGTTCGGGGGGGGGTGGCATTCAGTACTTC.

The chain couples TRBV7-2 to TRBJ2-2; the D is unclear. This CDR3 is 17 amino acids long. CDR1 is SGHTA, CDR2 FQGNSA, per germline. Trimming took 5 bases from V and 4 from J, leaving 20 bases between them. CDR3 loop: CASSTPIAVGLTGELFF. The CDR3 DNA sequence: TGTGCCAGCAGCACCCCTATCGCGGTAGGCCTCACCGGGGAGCTGTTTTTT. Supplemented by reference TRBV7-2 and TRBJ2-2, the full variable domain reads GAGVSQSPSNKVTEKGKDVELRCDPISGHTALYWYRQSLGQGLEFLIYFQGNSAPDKSGLPSDRFSAERTGGSVSTLTIQRTQQEDSAVYLCASSTPIAVGLTGELFFGEGSRLTVL.

This clonotype was observed at least ten times. The chain employs TRBV7-6 and TRBJ2-1, with 8 bases lining up with TRBD2. Germline V gene sequence: CDR1 SGHVS, CDR2 FNYEAQ. V trimming: 1 base; J trimming: 6 bases; junction bases outside the gene matches: 8. The CDR3 has 16 amino acids. The CDR3 coding sequence is TGTGCCAGCAGCTTAGGACTAGCGTCGAGGGGCAATGAGCAGTTCTTC. Translation gives CASSLGLASRGNEQFF.

The rearrangement links TRBV12-3 or TRBV12-4 to TRBJ2-7; tentatively, D is TRBD2 (6 bases). The CDR3 runs to 14 residues. V gave up 2 bases and J gave up 6 bases, with 14 bases separating them. The chain's CDR3 is CASSLRYAGGEQYF. The CDR3 nucleotides read TGTGCCAGCAGTTTACGGTACGCCGGGGGCGAGCAGTACTTC.